These 19 T cell receptor beta chains were sequenced from one sample in a study of technical replicates of blood from a few donors. Assay: immunoSEQ multiplex PCR; the TCRdb copy retains only in-frame clones and omits some. The sample contains approximately 100,000 clones, over 95% of which appear only once. The sample comprised T cells isolated from PBMCs. These receptors were taken from a human donor in good health.

The chain recombines TRBV10-1 with TRBJ2-5, with D perhaps TRBD2 (5 bases). The CDR3 is 13 residues long. Trimming took off 6 bases at V and 1 base at J, with 9 bases between the two ends. Per germline, CDR1 WNHNN and CDR2 SYGVQD (reference sequence). CDR3 in DNA: TGCGCCAGCAGCGACTATTTCCAAGAGACCCAGTACTTC. Its protein is CASSDYFQETQYF.

The J gene is TRBJ2-7, the V gene TRBV5-6; 7 positions agree with TRBD2. Trimming cost V 0 bases and J 5 bases; bases outside gene matches: 8. This CDR3 contains 15 residues. The germline gives CDR1 SGHDT, CDR2 YYEEEE. The CDR3 coding sequence is TGTGCCAGCAGCTTGGAGGTGGGGAGGGGCCACGAGCAGTACTTC. Encoded protein: CASSLEVGRGHEQYF.

The V gene is TRBV9, the J gene TRBJ1-2; D is ambiguous. The CDR3 runs 11 residues. Trimming left V 4 bases short and J 2 bases short, with 3 bases between. From germline, CDR1 is SGDLS and CDR2 YYNGEE. CDR3 DNA sequence: TGTGCCAGCAGCCTAAACTATGGCTACACCTTC. Encoded protein: CASSLNYGYTF.

The chain is built from TRBV4-1 and TRBJ2-7, with 8 positions matching TRBD2. Germline V CDR1 and CDR2: MGHRA, YSYEKL. V was pared by 4 bases and J by 5 bases, with 16 bases of the junction left unmatched. The CDR3 consists of 17 residues. CDR3: CASSLKPKAGVVHEQYF. CDR3 DNA sequence: TGCGCCAGCAGCCTTAAACCGAAAGCGGGAGTTGTACACGAGCAGTACTTC.

The J gene is TRBJ1-1, the V gene TRBV7-9, with 9 bases that match TRBD1. V was pared by 4 bases and J by 3 bases, with 12 bases of the junction left unmatched. CDR1 and CDR2 (germline): SEHNR, FQNEAQ (reference sequence). This CDR3 is 17 amino acids long. CDR3 nucleotide sequence: TGTGCCAGCAGCTCGGGACAGGGAGGGGTAGGGGACACTGAAGCTTTCTTT. This codes for CASSSGQGGVGDTEAFF.

The chain uses TRBV6-1 and TRBJ1-1; no reliable D call. Between the trimmed V and J ends, which lost 6 bases and 1 base, there was a span of 3 bases. The CDR3 is made up of 11 amino acids. The germline gives CDR1 MNHNS, CDR2 SASEGT. DNA for the CDR3: TGTGCCAGCAGCAAGAACACTGAAGCTTTCTTT. This translates into CASSKNTEAFF.

The CDR3 sequence is CASSEFPAGAQPQHF. CDR3 DNA: TGTGCCAGCAGTGAATTCCCGGCAGGGGCTCAGCCCCAGCATTTT. V is TRBV6-1 and J is TRBJ1-5, with D perhaps TRBD1 (6 bases). V lost 2 bases and J lost 6, with 14 bases in between. Germline V gene sequence: CDR1 MNHNS, CDR2 SASEGT. The CDR3 sequence is 15 residues long.

The V call is TRBV19, the J call TRBJ1-4; 8 bases line up with TRBD1. Germline CDR1 LNHDA, CDR2 SQIVND (reference sequence). Trimming took 5 bases from V and 7 from J; bases not matched to a gene: 12. The CDR3 totals 16 residues. The chain's CDR3 is CASSLTTGEVREKLFF. CDR3 bases: TGTGCCAGTAGTCTAACGACAGGGGAGGTGCGTGAAAAACTGTTTTTT.

The chain recombines TRBV5-1 with TRBJ1-1; D possibly corresponds to TRBD1 (5 bases). Germline assignment: CDR1 SGHRS and CDR2 YFSETQ. The ends were cut back, 1 base at V and 7 bases at J, with 8 bases in the middle. This CDR3 comprises 12 residues. DNA of the CDR3: TGCGCCAGCAGCTTGTGGGGCGTTGAAGCTTTCTTT. Residues: CASSLWGVEAFF.

The genes are TRBV5-5 and TRBJ2-1, with 12 bases fitting TRBD2. Germline assignment: CDR1 SGHKS and CDR2 YYEKEE (reference sequence). J was trimmed by 4 bases and V by 3 bases; bases with no gene match: 2. CDR3 length equals 15 residues. Here the CDR3 reads CASSSGTSGYNEQFF. Written as DNA, the CDR3 is TGTGCCAGCAGCTCCGGGACTAGCGGGTACAATGAGCAGTTCTTC. Based on the CDR3 plus reference TRBV5-5 and TRBJ2-1, the full variable domain is DAGVTQSPTHLIKTRGQQVTLRCSPISGHKSVSWYQQVLGQGPQFIFQYYEKEERGRGNFPDRFSARQFPNYSSELNVNALLLGDSALYLCASSSGTSGYNEQFFGPGTRLTVL.

This clone was seen a single time. The rearrangement uses TRBV28 and TRBJ2-1; 7 bases map to TRBD1. Trimming removed 1 base from V and 0 bases from J; junction bases left unmatched: 6. The CDR3 has 17 amino acids. CDR1 MDHEN and CDR2 SYDVKM come from the germline V gene. This CDR3 reads CASSLLGRGSSYNEQFF. The CDR3, as DNA: TGTGCCAGCAGTTTATTAGGCAGGGGGAGCTCCTACAATGAGCAGTTCTTC.

The genes are TRBV6-1 and TRBJ1-5; D is ambiguous. There are 14 residues in the CDR3. The ends were cut back, 8 bases at V and 0 bases at J, with 11 bases in the middle. CDR1 and CDR2 (germline): MNHNS, SASEGT. CDR3 DNA sequence: TGTGCCAGCGGACTGGTATATAGCAATCAGCCCCAGCATTTT. It is translated as CASGLVYSNQPQHF.

This sequence joins TRBV27 and TRBJ2-7; TRBD2 aligns across 7 bases. Germline assignment: CDR1 MNHEY and CDR2 SMNVEV (reference sequence). J was trimmed by 3 bases and V by 5 bases; bases with no gene match: 10. The CDR3 length is 15 residues. CDR3 nucleotides: TGTGCCAGCAGTCTAAGCGGGGCGCTCCACTACGAGCAGTACTTC. Translating it yields CASSLSGALHYEQYF.

This chain connects TRBV4-1 to TRBJ2-3, with D maybe TRBD1 (5 bases). Germline loops: CDR1 MGHRA, CDR2 YSYEKL. The V end lost 4 bases, the J end lost 2 bases, and 16 bases lay between the germline ends. The CDR3 length is 16 residues. Here the CDR3 reads CASSLGALRLTDTQYF. In DNA form, the CDR3 reads TGCGCCAGCAGCCTTGGGGCTCTTCGACTCACAGATACGCAGTATTTT.

This chain uses TRBV11-3 with TRBJ1-2; 11 nucleotides align to TRBD1. This CDR3 contains 15 residues. Germline trimming cut 1 base from V and 7 bases from J; bases unmatched to any gene: 5. Looked up from germline, CDR1 is SGHNT and CDR2 is YENEEA. Here the CDR3 DNA reads TGTGCCAGCAGCTTAGTTGGACAGGGGGCAGGTGGCTACACCTTC. Protein: CASSLVGQGAGGYTF.

V gene TRBV6-5 combines with J gene TRBJ1-6; D is perhaps TRBD1 (6 bases). Between the trimmed V and J ends, which lost 1 base and 10 bases, there was a span of 8 bases. The CDR3 runs to 13 residues. Germline V gives CDR1 MNHEY, CDR2 SVGAGI. The CDR3 here is CASSYWGRSPLHF. The CDR3 DNA reads as TGTGCCAGCAGTTACTGGGGGCGATCACCCCTCCACTTT.

This rearrangement joins TRBV30 to TRBJ2-3; possible D gene TRBD2, 5 bases. Trimming removed 2 bases at V and 4 bases at J, with 7 bases between. The V gene's germline CDR1 is GTSNPN and CDR2 SVGIG (reference sequence). The CDR3 runs to 12 residues. CDR3 in amino acids: CAWSSSPDTQYF. The CDR3, as DNA: TGTGCCTGGAGTTCTAGCCCAGATACGCAGTATTTT.

The J gene is TRBJ1-1, the V gene TRBV14, with TRBD1 identical over 7 bases. V dropped 5 bases and J dropped 0; count of bases not matched to a gene: 9. The germline gives CDR1 SGHDN, CDR2 FVKESK. The CDR3 is 16 residues long. CDR3 DNA sequence: TGTGCCAGCAGCGAATTGACAGGGCTTGTGAACACTGAAGCTTTCTTT. It yields the protein CASSELTGLVNTEAFF.

J is TRBJ2-7 and V is TRBV27, with unresolved D. Trimming shortened V by 4 bases and J by 6 bases, and 10 bases separated the two germline ends. Germline loops: CDR1 MNHEY, CDR2 SMNVEV (reference sequence). This CDR3 is 12 amino acids long. CDR3 residues: CASSSNTGEQYF. CDR3 DNA: TGTGCCAGCAGTTCTAACACGGGCGAGCAGTACTTC.